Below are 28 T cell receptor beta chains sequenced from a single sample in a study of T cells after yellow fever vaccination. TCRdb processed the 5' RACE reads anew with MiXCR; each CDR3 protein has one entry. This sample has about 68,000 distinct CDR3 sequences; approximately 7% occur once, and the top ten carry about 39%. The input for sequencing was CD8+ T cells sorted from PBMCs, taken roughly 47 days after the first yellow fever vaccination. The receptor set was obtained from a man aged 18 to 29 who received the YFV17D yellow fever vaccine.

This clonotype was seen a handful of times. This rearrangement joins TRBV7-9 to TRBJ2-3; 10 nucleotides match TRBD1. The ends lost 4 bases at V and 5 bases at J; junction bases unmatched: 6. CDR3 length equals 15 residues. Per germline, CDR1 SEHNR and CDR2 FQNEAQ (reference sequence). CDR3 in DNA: TGTGCCAGCAGCTCCTTGGACAGGGGGATAGATACGCAGTATTTT. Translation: CASSSLDRGIDTQYF. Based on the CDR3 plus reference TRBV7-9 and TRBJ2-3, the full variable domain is DTGVSQNPRHKITKRGQNVTFRCDPISEHNRLYWYRQTLGQGPEFLTYFQNEAQLEKSRLLSDRFSAERPKGSFSTLEIQRTEQGDSAMYLCASSSLDRGIDTQYFGPGTRLTVL.

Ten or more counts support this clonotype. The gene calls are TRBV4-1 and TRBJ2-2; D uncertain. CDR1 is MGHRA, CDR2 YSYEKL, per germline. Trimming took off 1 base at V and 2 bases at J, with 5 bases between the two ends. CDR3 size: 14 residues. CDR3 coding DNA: TGCGCCAGCAGCCAAGTATCTAACACCGGGGAGCTGTTTTTT. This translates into CASSQVSNTGELFF.

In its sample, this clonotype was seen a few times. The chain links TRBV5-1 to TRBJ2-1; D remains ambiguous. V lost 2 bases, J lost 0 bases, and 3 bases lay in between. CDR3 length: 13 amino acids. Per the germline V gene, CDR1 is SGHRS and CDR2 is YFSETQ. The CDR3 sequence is CASSFNSYNEQFF. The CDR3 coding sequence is TGCGCCAGCAGCTTCAACTCCTACAATGAGCAGTTCTTC.

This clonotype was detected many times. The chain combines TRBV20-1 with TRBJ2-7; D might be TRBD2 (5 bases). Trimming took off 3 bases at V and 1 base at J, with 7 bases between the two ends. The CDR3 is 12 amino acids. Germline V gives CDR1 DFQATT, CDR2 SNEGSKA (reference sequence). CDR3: CSASTGSYEQYF. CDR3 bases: TGCAGTGCTAGCACGGGGTCCTACGAGCAGTACTTC.

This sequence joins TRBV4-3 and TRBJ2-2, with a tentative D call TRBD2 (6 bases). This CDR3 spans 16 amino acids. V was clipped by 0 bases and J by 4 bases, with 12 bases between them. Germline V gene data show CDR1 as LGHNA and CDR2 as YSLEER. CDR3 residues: CASSQDRTSSTGELFF. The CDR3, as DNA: TGCGCCAGCAGCCAAGATCGCACTAGCTCCACCGGGGAGCTGTTTTTT.

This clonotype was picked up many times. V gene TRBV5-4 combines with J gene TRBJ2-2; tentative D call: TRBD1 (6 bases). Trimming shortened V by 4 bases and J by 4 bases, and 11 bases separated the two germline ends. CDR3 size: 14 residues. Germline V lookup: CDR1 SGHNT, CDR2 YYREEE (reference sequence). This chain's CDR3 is CASSAGVATGELFF. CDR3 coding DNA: TGTGCCAGCAGCGCAGGGGTGGCCACCGGGGAGCTGTTTTTT.

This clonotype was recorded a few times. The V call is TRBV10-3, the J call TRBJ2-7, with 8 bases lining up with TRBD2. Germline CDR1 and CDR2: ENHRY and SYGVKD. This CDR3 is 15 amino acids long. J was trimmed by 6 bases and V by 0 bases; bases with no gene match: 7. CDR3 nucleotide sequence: TGTGCCATCAGTGAGTCCTTCGGGGGGGCTCCCGAGCAGTACGTC. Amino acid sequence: CAISESFGGAPEQYV.

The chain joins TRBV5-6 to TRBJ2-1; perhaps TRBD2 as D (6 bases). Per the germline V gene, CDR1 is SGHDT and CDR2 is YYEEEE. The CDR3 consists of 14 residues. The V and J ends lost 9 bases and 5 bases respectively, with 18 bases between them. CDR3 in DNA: TGTGCCATGAGCCCCGGGGGACGGCACAATGAGCAGTTCTTC. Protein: CAMSPGGRHNEQFF. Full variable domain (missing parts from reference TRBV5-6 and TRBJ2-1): DAGVTQSPTHLIKTRGQQVTLRCSPKSGHDTVSWYQQALGQGPQFIFQYYEEEERQRGNFPDRFSGHQFPNYSSELNVNALLLGDSALYLCAMSPGGRHNEQFFGPGTRLTVL.

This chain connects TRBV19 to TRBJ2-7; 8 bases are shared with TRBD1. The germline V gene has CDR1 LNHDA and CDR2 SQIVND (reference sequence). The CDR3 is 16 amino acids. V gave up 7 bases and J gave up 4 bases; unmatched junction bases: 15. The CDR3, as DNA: TGTGCCAGTACCCCCCCAGTCCCGGACAGGGTATACGAGCAGTACGTC. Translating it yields CASTPPVPDRVYEQYV.

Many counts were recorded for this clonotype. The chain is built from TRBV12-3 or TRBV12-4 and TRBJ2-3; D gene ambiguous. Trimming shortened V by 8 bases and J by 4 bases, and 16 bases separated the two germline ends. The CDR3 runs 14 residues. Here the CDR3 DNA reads TGTGCCAGCCTCGATCGGGCAGGTTCAGATACGCAGTATTTT. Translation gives CASLDRAGSDTQYF.

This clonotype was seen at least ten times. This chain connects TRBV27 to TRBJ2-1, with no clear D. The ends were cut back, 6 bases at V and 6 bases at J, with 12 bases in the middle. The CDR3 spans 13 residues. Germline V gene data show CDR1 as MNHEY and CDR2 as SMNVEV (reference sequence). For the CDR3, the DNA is TGTGCCAGCAGCCTTGCCGGAACCAATGAGCAGTTCTTC. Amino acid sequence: CASSLAGTNEQFF.

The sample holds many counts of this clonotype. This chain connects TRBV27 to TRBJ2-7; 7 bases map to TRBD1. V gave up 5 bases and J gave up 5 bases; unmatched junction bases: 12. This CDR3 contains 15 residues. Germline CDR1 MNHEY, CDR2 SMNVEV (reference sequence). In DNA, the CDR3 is TGTGCCAGCAGTCTACTCCTTGGACAGGCCAACGAGCAGTACTTC. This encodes CASSLLLGQANEQYF.

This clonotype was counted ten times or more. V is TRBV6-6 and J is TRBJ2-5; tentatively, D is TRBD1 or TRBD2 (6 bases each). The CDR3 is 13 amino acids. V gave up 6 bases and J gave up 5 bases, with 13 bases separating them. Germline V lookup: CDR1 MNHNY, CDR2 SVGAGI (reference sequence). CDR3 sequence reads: CASRLGGSETQYF. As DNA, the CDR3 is TGTGCCAGCAGATTAGGGGGGTCCGAGACCCAGTACTTC.

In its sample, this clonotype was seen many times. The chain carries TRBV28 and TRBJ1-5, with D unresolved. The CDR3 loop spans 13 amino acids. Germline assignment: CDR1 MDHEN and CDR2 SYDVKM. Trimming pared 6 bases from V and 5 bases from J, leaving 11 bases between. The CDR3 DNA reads TGTGCCAGCAGCCTGGTCAGCTATCAGCCCCAGCATTTT. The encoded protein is CASSLVSYQPQHF.

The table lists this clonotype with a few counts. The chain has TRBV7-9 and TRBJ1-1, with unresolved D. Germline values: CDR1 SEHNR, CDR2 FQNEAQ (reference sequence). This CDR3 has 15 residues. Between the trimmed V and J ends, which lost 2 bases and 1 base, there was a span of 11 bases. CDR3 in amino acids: CASSLSLSGNTEAFF. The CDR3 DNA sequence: TGTGCCAGCAGCTTAAGCTTAAGCGGGAACACTGAAGCTTTCTTT.

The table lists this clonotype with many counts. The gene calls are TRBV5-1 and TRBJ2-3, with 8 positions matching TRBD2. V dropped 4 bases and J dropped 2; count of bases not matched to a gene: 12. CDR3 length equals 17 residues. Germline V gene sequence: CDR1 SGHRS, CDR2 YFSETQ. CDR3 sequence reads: CASSPGVAGTYTDTQYF. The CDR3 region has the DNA TGCGCCAGCAGCCCCGGAGTAGCGGGGACTTACACAGATACGCAGTATTTT.

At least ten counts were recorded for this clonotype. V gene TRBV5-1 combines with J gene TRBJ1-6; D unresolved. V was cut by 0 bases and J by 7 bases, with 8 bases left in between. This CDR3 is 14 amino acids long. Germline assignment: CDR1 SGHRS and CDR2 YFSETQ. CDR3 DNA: TGCGCCAGCAGCTTGGAACCGGGAAATTCACCCCTCCACTTT. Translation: CASSLEPGNSPLHF.

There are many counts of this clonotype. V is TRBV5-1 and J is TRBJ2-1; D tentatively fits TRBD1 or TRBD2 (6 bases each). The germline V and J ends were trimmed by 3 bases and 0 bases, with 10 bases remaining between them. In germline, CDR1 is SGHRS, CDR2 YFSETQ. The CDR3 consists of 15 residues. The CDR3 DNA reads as TGCGCCAGCAGCTGGAGGGGGAGCTCCTACAATGAGCAGTTCTTC. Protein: CASSWRGSSYNEQFF.

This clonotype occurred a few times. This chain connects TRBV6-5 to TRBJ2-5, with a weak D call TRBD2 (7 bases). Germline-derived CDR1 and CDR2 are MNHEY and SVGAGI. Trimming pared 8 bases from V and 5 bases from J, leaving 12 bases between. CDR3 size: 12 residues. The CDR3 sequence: CASSGGRETQYF. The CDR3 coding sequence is TGTGCCAGCTCCGGGGGGCGGGAGACCCAGTACTTC.

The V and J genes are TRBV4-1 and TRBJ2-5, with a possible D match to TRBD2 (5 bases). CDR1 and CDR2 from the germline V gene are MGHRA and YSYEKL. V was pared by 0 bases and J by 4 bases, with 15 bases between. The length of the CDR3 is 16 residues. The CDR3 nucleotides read TGCGCCAGCAGCCAAGATGACGGGTTAGGAGGAGAGACCCAGTACTTC. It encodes CASSQDDGLGGETQYF.

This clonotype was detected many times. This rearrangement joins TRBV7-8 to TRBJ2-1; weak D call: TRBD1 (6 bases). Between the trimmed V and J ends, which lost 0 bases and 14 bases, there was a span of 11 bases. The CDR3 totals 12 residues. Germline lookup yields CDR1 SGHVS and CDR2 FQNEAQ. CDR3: CASSLARAGEFF. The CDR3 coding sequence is TGTGCCAGCAGCTTAGCTCGGGCAGGGGAGTTCTTC.

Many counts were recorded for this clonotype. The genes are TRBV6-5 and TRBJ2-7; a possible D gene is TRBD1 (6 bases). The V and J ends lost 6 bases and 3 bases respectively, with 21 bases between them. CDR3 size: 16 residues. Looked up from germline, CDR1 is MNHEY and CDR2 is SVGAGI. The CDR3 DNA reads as TGTGCCAGCAGCCCCCGCCAAACAGGGTTAGACTACGAGCAGTACTTC. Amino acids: CASSPRQTGLDYEQYF.

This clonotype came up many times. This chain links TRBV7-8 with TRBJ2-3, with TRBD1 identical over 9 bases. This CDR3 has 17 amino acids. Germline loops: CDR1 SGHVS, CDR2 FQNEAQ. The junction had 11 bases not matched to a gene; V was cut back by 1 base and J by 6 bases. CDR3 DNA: TGTGCCAGCAGCTTAGATCTGATTGGGACAGGGTCGGATACGCAGTATTTT. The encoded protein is CASSLDLIGTGSDTQYF.

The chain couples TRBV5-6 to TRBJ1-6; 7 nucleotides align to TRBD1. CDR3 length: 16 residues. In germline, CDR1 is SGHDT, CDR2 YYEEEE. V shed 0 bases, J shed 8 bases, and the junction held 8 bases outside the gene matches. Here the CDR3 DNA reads TGTGCCAGCAGCTTGGACACCCTTCAGGGGGATTCACCCCTCCACTTT. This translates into CASSLDTLQGDSPLHF.

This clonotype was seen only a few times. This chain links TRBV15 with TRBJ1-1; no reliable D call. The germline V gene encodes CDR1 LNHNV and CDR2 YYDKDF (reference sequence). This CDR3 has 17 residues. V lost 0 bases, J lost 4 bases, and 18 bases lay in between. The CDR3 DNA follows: TGTGCCACCAGCAGAGACCCCCCCCGGGTGGGTAGCACTGAAGCTTTCTTT. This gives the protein CATSRDPPRVGSTEAFF.

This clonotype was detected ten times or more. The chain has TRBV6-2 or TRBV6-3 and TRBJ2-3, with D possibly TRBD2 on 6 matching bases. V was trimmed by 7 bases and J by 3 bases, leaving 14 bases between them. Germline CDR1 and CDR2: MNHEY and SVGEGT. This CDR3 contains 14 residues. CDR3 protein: CASTRGEETDTQYF. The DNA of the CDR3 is TGTGCCAGCACCAGAGGGGAGGAGACAGATACGCAGTATTTT.

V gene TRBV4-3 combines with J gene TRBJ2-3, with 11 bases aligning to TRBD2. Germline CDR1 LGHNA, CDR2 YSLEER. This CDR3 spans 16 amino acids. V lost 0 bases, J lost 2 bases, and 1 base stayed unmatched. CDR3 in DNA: TGCGCCAGCAGCCAAGAACTAGCGGGGGTCACAGATACGCAGTATTTT. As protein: CASSQELAGVTDTQYF.

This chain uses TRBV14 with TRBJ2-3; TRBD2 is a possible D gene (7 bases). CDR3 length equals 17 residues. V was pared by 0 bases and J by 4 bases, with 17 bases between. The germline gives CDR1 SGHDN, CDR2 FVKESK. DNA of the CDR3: TGTGCCAGCAGCCAAGAGCGTTTTTGGGAGGGGGCAGATACGCAGTATTTT. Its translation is CASSQERFWEGADTQYF. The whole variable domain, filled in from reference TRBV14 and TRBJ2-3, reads EAGVTQFPSHSVIEKGQTVTLRCDPISGHDNLYWYRRVMGKEIKFLLHFVKESKQDESGMPNNRFLAERTGGTYSTLKVQPAELEDSGVYFCASSQERFWEGADTQYFGPGTRLTVL.